The rows below give T cell receptor beta chains drawn from one sample of a study of blood T cell repertoires in COVID-19. Sequencing used immunoSEQ multiplex PCR; TCRdb keeps in-frame clones, though not all of them. The sample records roughly 130,000 clones, more than 70% being singletons. Specimen: peripheral blood. All receptors come from a woman aged 55-70 years with acute or convalescent COVID-19. Both conserved end residues are part of each CDR3. D genes are given only for firm matches. The size entry is marked missing in some rows and otherwise reads once, few, many or a size class.

len,abundance,j_gene,v_gene,d_gene,CDR3aa,CDR3nt
18,NA,TRBJ1-1,TRBV11-2,NA,CASSPQITQRGGETEAFF,TGTGCCAGCAGCCCTCAGATAACGCAGAGGGGAGGTGAAACTGAAGCTTTCTTT
14,NA,TRBJ1-3,TRBV19,NA,CASSIVIRGNTIYF,TGTGCCAGTAGTATCGTGATCAGAGGAAACACCATATATTTT
13,NA,TRBJ1-1,TRBV27,NA,CASSPGGWTEAFF,TGTGCCAGCAGTCCGGGGGGTTGGACTGAAGCTTTCTTT
14,NA,TRBJ1-1,TRBV9,NA,CASSVDQVRTEAFF,TGTGCCAGCAGCGTAGACCAGGTACGGACTGAAGCTTTCTTT
15,NA,TRBJ1-1,TRBV6-5,TRBD1,CASRLTGGANTEAFF,TGTGCCAGCAGACTGACAGGGGGCGCGAACACTGAAGCTTTCTTT
14,NA,TRBJ2-1,TRBV27,TRBD2,CASSLTSGRFEQFF,TGTGCCAGCAGTTTGACTAGCGGGAGGTTTGAGCAGTTCTTC
15,NA,TRBJ1-2,TRBV7-9,NA,CASSLIGGSNYGYTF,TGTGCCAGCAGCTTAATCGGGGGAAGCAACTATGGCTACACCTTC
12,NA,TRBJ1-1,TRBV6-1,NA,CASSERYTEAFF,TGTGCCAGCAGTGAGAGGTACACTGAAGCTTTCTTT
16,once,TRBJ1-6,TRBV7-6,NA,CASSLGSWTTNSPLHF,TGTGCCAGCAGCTTAGGCTCCTGGACTACCAATTCACCCCTCCACTTT
15,NA,TRBJ2-1,TRBV9,TRBD2,CASSADRTSFDEQFF,TGTGCCAGCAGCGCAGATCGGACTAGTTTTGATGAGCAGTTCTTC